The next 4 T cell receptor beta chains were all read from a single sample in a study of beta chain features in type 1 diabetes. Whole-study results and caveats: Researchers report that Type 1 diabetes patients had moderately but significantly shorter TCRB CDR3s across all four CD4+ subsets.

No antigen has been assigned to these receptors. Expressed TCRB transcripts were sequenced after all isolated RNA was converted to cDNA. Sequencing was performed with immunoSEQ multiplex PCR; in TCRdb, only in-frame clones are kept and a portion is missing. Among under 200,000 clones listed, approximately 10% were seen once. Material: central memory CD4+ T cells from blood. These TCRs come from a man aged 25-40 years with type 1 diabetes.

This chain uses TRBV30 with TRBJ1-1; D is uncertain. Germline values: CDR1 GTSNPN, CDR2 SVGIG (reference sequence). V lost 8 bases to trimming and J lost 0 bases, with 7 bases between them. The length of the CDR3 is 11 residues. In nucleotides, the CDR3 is TGTGCCGGCGGAATGAACACTGAAGCTTTCTTT. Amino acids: CAGGMNTEAFF.

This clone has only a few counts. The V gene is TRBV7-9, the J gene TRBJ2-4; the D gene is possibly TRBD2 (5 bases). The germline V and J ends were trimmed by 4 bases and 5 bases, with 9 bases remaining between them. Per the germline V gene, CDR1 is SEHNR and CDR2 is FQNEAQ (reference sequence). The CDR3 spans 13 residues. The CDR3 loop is CASSSDSENIQYF. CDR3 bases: TGTGCCAGCAGCTCGGACTCAGAAAACATTCAGTACTTC.

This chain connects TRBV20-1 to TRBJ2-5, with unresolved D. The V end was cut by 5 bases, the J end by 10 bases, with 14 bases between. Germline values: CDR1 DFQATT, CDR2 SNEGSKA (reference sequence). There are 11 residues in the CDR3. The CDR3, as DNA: TGCAGTGCTGAGGAGCGCGCCGACCAGTACTTC. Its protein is CSAEERADQYF.

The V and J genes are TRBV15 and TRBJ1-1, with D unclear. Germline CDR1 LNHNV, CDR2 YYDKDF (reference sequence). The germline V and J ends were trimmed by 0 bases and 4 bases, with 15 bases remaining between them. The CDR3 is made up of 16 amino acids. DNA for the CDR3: TGTGCCACCAGCAGAGAGATGGGAGGTGGAGTCACTGAAGCTTTCTTT. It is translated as CATSREMGGGVTEAFF.